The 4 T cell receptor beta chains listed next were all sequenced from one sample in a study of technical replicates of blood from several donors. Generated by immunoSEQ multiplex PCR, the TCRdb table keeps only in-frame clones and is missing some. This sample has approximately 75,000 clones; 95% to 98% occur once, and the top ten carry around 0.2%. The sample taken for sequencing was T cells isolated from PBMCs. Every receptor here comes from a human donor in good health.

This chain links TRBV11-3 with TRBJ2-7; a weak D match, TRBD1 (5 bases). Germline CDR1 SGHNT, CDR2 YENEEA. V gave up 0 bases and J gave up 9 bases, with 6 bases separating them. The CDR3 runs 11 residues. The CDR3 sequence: CASSLDTGQYF. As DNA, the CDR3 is TGTGCCAGCAGCTTAGATACAGGGCAGTACTTC.

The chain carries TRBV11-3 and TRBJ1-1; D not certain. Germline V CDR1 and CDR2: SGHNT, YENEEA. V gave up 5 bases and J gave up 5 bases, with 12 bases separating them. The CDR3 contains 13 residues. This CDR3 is CASSVLSGTEAFF. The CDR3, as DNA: TGTGCCAGCAGCGTCCTGTCCGGGACTGAAGCTTTCTTT.

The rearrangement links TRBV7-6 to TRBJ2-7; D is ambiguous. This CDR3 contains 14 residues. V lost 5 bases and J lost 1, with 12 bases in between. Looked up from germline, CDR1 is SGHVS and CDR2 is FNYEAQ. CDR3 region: CASSPEHSSYEQYF. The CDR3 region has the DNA TGTGCCAGCAGCCCCGAGCACAGTTCCTACGAGCAGTACTTC.

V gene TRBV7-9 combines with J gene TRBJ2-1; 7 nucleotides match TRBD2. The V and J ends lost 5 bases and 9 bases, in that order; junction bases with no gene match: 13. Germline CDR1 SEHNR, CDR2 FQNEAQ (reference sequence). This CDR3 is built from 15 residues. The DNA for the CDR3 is TGTGCCAGCAGCCCTCGAGGGACGGGCGGGAGTGAGCAGTTCTTC. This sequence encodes CASSPRGTGGSEQFF.